The 15 T cell receptor beta chains reported below all come from one sample, sequenced in a study of T cell clones after liver transplantation. Sequencing used immunoSEQ multiplex PCR; TCRdb keeps in-frame clones, though not all of them. Among tens of thousands of clones, 70% to 80% were seen once, and the ten largest hold 2.8%. This specimen consisted of CD4+ T cells from blood, obtained at the approximately 15-month timepoint. Source of these receptors: a human patient who received a liver transplant. Among the T cells, some may be from the graft donor.

The rearrangement uses TRBV5-1 and TRBJ1-5, with 8 positions matching TRBD1. The trim removed 4 bases at V and 3 bases at J, leaving 6 bases unmatched. The length of the CDR3 is 15 residues. Germline V gene sequence: CDR1 SGHRS, CDR2 YFSETQ. The CDR3 loop reads CASSVTGEANQPQHF. As DNA, the CDR3 is TGCGCCAGCAGCGTGACAGGGGAGGCCAATCAGCCCCAGCATTTT. Filled out from reference TRBV5-1 and TRBJ1-5, the complete variable domain reads KAGVTQTPRYLIKTRGQQVTLSCSPISGHRSVSWYQQTPGQGLQFLFEYFSETQRNKGNFPGRFSGRQFSNSRSEMNVSTLELGDSALYLCASSVTGEANQPQHFGDGTRLSIL.

The rearrangement uses TRBV10-2 and TRBJ2-5; D is tentatively TRBD1 or TRBD2 (5 bases each). V was clipped by 0 bases and J by 1 base, with 9 bases between them. The germline gives CDR1 WSHSY, CDR2 SAAADI. The CDR3 is 15 amino acids. The CDR3 DNA sequence: TGCGCCAGCAGTGAGTCTTTTGGGGGCCAAGAGACCCAGTACTTC. Residues: CASSESFGGQETQYF.

This chain links TRBV10-1 with TRBJ2-5, with 9 nucleotides matching TRBD2. This CDR3 is built from 13 residues. Germline values: CDR1 WNHNN, CDR2 SYGVQD (reference sequence). Unmatched junction bases numbered 3, after V lost 5 bases and J lost 5 bases. The chain's CDR3 is CASSSGGSETQYF. The CDR3 coding sequence is TGCGCCAGCAGTAGCGGGGGGTCGGAGACCCAGTACTTC.

The rearrangement links TRBV6-1 to TRBJ1-4; D possibly corresponds to TRBD1 (6 bases). CDR1 is MNHNS and CDR2 is SASEGT in the germline V gene. Trimming pared 2 bases from V and 7 bases from J, leaving 14 bases between. This CDR3 comprises 15 residues. This CDR3 reads CASSERRGWVEKLFF. The CDR3 DNA follows: TGTGCCAGCAGTGAACGAAGGGGGTGGGTTGAAAAACTGTTTTTT.

This chain links TRBV6-1 with TRBJ2-7, with 7 bases lining up with TRBD2. The V gene's germline CDR1 is MNHNS and CDR2 SASEGT. The CDR3 has 14 amino acids. The CDR3 coding sequence is TGTGCCAGCAATGAAGCGGGGAGCTCCTACGAGCAGTACGTC. It is translated as CASNEAGSSYEQYV.

This clone has a handful of counts. V is TRBV19 and J is TRBJ1-2, with D maybe TRBD1 (5 bases). Germline CDR1 LNHDA, CDR2 SQIVND (reference sequence). The ends were cut back, 3 bases at V and 4 bases at J, with 12 bases in the middle. This CDR3 has 14 residues. CDR3 DNA: TGTGCCAGTAGTATTCAGGGCAGCTTCTATGGCTACACCTTC. Translating it yields CASSIQGSFYGYTF.

This clone was observed a single time. Here the CDR3 reads CASSEWSLGFQYF. The DNA for the CDR3 is TGTGCCAGCAGTGAGTGGTCTTTGGGCTTCCAGTACTTC. This rearrangement joins TRBV2 to TRBJ2-4, with D hard to call. V lost 3 bases to trimming and J lost 13 bases, with 16 bases between them. CDR1 and CDR2 (germline): SNHLY, FYNNEI. The CDR3 has 13 amino acids.

The chain recombines TRBV29-1 with TRBJ1-3; D is possibly TRBD1 (6 bases). The germline gives CDR1 SQVTM, CDR2 ANQGSEA. CDR3 length: 14 residues. V lost 7 bases to trimming and J lost 2 bases, with 15 bases between them. In DNA form, the CDR3 reads TGCAGCGCCTTGACCCAGGGGACTGGAAACACCATATATTTT. Its protein is CSALTQGTGNTIYF.

V and J are TRBV11-3 and TRBJ1-4; the D is unclear. V was shortened by 5 bases and J by 0 bases, with 10 bases between the two germline ends. The germline V gene has CDR1 SGHNT and CDR2 YENEEA. CDR3 length equals 15 residues. The CDR3 reads CASSPPGTTNEKLFF. The DNA of the CDR3 is TGTGCCAGCAGCCCCCCGGGTACAACTAATGAAAAACTGTTTTTT.

This clone was found a few times. The chain employs TRBV30 and TRBJ2-4, with 9 bases aligning to TRBD1. This CDR3 spans 14 amino acids. V was pared by 1 base and J by 5 bases, with 3 bases of the junction left unmatched. The V gene's germline CDR1 is GTSNPN and CDR2 SVGIG (reference sequence). CDR3 sequence reads: CAWSGTGAENIQYF. CDR3 DNA: TGTGCCTGGAGTGGGACAGGGGCCGAAAACATTCAGTACTTC.

This chain joins TRBV7-2 and TRBJ2-3; D is undetermined. Germline values: CDR1 SGHTA, CDR2 FQGNSA. CDR3 length equals 14 residues. V was shortened by 5 bases and J by 1 base, with 10 bases between the two germline ends. The CDR3 here is CASSQDLGTDTQYF. The CDR3 DNA reads as TGTGCCAGCAGCCAAGACCTGGGCACAGATACGCAGTATTTT.

J is TRBJ1-4 and V is TRBV7-9, with TRBD1 matching 9 bases. The V gene end was trimmed by 5 bases and the J gene end by 3 bases; junction bases not matched to a gene: 7. The germline V gene has CDR1 SEHNR and CDR2 FQNEAQ (reference sequence). This CDR3 has 16 residues. The CDR3 sequence: CASSPGQGRANEKLFF. CDR3 DNA: TGTGCCAGCAGCCCGGGACAGGGTAGGGCTAATGAAAAACTGTTTTTT.

The gene calls are TRBV6-6 and TRBJ2-5, with D possibly being TRBD1 (6 bases). Germline V gene lookup returns CDR1 MNHNY and CDR2 SVGAGI (reference sequence). The V and J ends lost 6 bases and 4 bases respectively, with 9 bases between them. This CDR3 comprises 12 residues. CDR3 sequence reads: CASRDSPETQYF. The CDR3 DNA reads TGTGCCAGCAGGGACAGTCCAGAGACCCAGTACTTC.

The chain has TRBV2 and TRBJ2-2; TRBD1 might be the D (5 bases). With 8 bases removed from V and 4 bases from J, the gap between germline ends came to 11 bases. Germline loops: CDR1 SNHLY, CDR2 FYNNEI. The CDR3 spans 13 residues. The CDR3 loop is CASSRGGTGELFF. The CDR3 DNA sequence: TGTGCCAGCTCAAGGGGTGGCACCGGGGAGCTGTTTTTT.

The rearrangement links TRBV5-4 to TRBJ2-3, with 10 bases matching TRBD2. The CDR3 consists of 18 residues. Trimming removed 3 bases from V and 4 bases from J; junction bases left unmatched: 14. The germline V gene encodes CDR1 SGHNT and CDR2 YYREEE (reference sequence). The CDR3 here is CASSSPRAGGPWADTQYF. The CDR3, as DNA: TGTGCCAGCAGCTCCCCCCGAGCGGGGGGGCCCTGGGCAGATACGCAGTATTTT.